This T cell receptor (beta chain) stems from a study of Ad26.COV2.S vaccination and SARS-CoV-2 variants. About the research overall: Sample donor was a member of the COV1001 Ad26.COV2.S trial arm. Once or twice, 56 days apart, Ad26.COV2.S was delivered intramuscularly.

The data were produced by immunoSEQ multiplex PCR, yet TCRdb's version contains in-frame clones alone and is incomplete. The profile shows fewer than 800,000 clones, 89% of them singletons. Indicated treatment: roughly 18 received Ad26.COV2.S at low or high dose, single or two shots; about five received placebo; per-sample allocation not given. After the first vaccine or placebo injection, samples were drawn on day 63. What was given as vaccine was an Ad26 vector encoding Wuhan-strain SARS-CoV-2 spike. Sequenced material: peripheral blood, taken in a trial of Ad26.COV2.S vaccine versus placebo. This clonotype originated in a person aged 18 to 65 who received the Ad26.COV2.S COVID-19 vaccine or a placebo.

CDR3 sequence (DNA): TGTGCCACCAGCAGAGGAGCCTCCGGCTATTCACCCCTCCACTTT. This sequence encodes CATSRGASGYSPLHF. V and J are TRBV15 and TRBJ1-6; D is unresolved. The V gene lost 1 base and the J gene lost 8 bases, with 12 bases spanning the gap. This CDR3 is 15 amino acids long. CDR1 LNHNV and CDR2 YYDKDF come from the germline V gene (reference sequence).